This T cell receptor (beta chain) was recorded in a study of T-cell reconstitution after alpha-beta-depleted transplantation in children. Per the germline V gene, CDR1 is MNHEY and CDR2 is SVGEGT. The V and J ends lost 5 bases and 3 bases, in that order; junction bases with no gene match: 8. The CDR3 runs 15 residues. Many counts were recorded for this clonotype. Unique molecular identifiers featured in how the TCRbeta library was prepared. TCRdb recomputed calls from the PCR reads with MiXCR, one row per CDR3 protein. The table records about 610,000 distinct CDR3 sequences, roughly a tenth of them present only once.

The sequencing here drew on PBMCs from the stem cell graft donor, taken from the stem cell graft. The clonotype originates from a human donor who donated a stem cell graft to a child with acute myeloid leukemia. The chain combines TRBV6-2 or TRBV6-3 with TRBJ2-7, with 9 bases aligning to TRBD1. This chain's CDR3 is CASSQPRGQGYEQYF. CDR3 sequence (DNA): TGTGCCAGCAGTCAACCGCGGGGACAGGGCTACGAGCAGTACTTC.